This TCR beta chain was captured by sequencing in a study of beta chain features in type 1 diabetes. Notes on the study in general: Among patients with Type 1 diabetes, TCRB CDR3s were moderately but significantly shorter in every one of the four CD4+ subsets. Naive, central memory and Treg TCRB repertoires seemed to resemble each other more closely in patients than they did in healthy donors.

The germline V gene encodes CDR1 ENHRY and CDR2 SYGVKD. The CDR3 sequence is 13 residues long. Trimming left V 4 bases short and J 7 bases short, with 13 bases between. Per donor, one heparinised blood draw averaged around 120 mL. Sequenced material consisted of expressed TCRB transcripts (all of the isolated RNA was reverse transcribed). Naive, central memory and regulatory T cell samples averaged around 3.9 million reads. TCRdb's copy holds only in-frame clones and misses some; the assay was immunoSEQ multiplex PCR. The repertoire holds under 400,000 clones, with approximately 14% as singletons. At least ten counts were recorded for this clone. Its target is not known.

The chain carries TRBV10-3 and TRBJ1-2; possibly TRBD1 for D (6 bases). The sequenced sample consisted of central memory CD4+ T cells from blood. The receptor was derived from a man aged 30 to 39 in good health. The CDR3 region is CAISGGGRSGYTF. The CDR3 DNA follows: TGTGCCATCAGTGGAGGGGGAAGGAGTGGCTACACCTTC.